This T cell receptor beta chain was captured by sequencing in a study of blood T cell repertoires in COVID-19. Study in general: T cells, B-cell-depleted T cells, or PBMCs provided the cDNA or gDNA that served as material.

This clone was seen once. Per the germline V gene, CDR1 is WSHSY and CDR2 is SAAADI. The CDR3 spans 15 residues. The V end lost 7 bases, the J end lost 8 bases, and 20 bases lay between the germline ends. Per the original methods: Estimation of nucleated cell counts was performed using reference gene primer amplification. Only in-frame clones appear in the TCRdb table, and some are missing; sequencing was by immunoSEQ multiplex PCR. D and trimming come from the DNA, and the V and J calls and clone size come from that table. The table has around 160,000 clones, just under 85% seen once. The material sequenced was peripheral blood. The sequence was obtained from a woman aged 35 to 49 with active or convalescent COVID-19. The chain links TRBV10-2 to TRBJ1-4; D perhaps matches TRBD1 (5 bases). Here the CDR3 DNA reads TGCGCCAGCAACAACCGCGGGGCAGGAGGCGAAAAACTGTTTTTT. This encodes CASNNRGAGGEKLFF.